This T cell receptor (beta chain) was obtained from a study of CD8 T cells in Susac syndrome. Study summary: Susac syndrome patients were untreated, on corticosteroids with some adding intravenous immunoglobulin, or on intravenous immunoglobulin only.

Random hexamers were used to reverse transcribe the RNA input (0.5 to 1 ug). A multiplex approach, immunoSEQ multiplex PCR, amplified TCR beta CDR3 across 54 Vbeta and 13 Jbeta. TCRdb processed the immunoSEQ multiplex PCR reads anew with MiXCR; each CDR3 protein has one entry. The data hold about 180,000 distinct CDR3 sequences, with just under 95% observed a single time. Each Susac syndrome patient had definite or probable disease by recently defined criteria. The CDR3 consists of 15 residues. Germline V gene lookup returns CDR1 MNHEY and CDR2 SVGEGT. The V gene end was trimmed by 4 bases and the J gene end by 0 bases; junction bases not matched to a gene: 5.

The V gene is TRBV6-2 or TRBV6-3, the J gene TRBJ2-7, with TRBD1 matching 8 bases. The sequenced sample consisted of CD4+ T cells from PBMCs. This receptor was obtained from a human donor with Susac syndrome. The CDR3 DNA reads TGTGCCAGCAGTTCTCGGACAGGGTACTCCTACGAGCAGTACTTC. The encoded protein is CASSSRTGYSYEQYF.